The source of this T cell receptor beta chain is a study of blood T cells in healthy people across ages. Through a sample-barcoded 5' primer and a J-beta primer mix, a second PCR was run for roughly 7 to 11 cycles. TCRdb recomputed calls from the 5' RACE reads with MiXCR, one row per CDR3 protein. The table has more than 800,000 distinct CDR3 sequences, 29% seen once. This clonotype was observed many times. The CDR3 is made up of 15 amino acids. Germline-derived CDR1 and CDR2 are KGHDR and SFDVKD. The V end lost 3 bases, the J end lost 3 bases, and 11 bases lay between the germline ends. Specimen: blood. The J gene is TRBJ2-1, the V gene TRBV24-1; the D is unclear. This clonotype originated in a woman aged 80 or older in good health. CDR3 sequence (DNA): TGTGCCACCAGTGATCCATTGTATGGCTACAATGAGCAGTTCTTC. Its protein is CATSDPLYGYNEQFF.